Listed here are 14 T cell receptor beta chains from one sample, sequenced in a study of T cells in Graves' hyperthyroidism and ophthalmopathy. Researchers amplified the TCR beta CDR3 regions from RNA transcripts. The primer set for the first-round RT-PCR of the TCR CDR3 was HTBI. TCRdb fed the multiplex PCR reads into MiXCR, producing one record per CDR3 protein. This table has hundreds of thousands of distinct CDR3 sequences, about 24% appearing once. What was sequenced was blood. All receptors derive from a woman aged 35 to 49 with Graves' ophthalmopathy.

This clonotype was seen repeatedly, ten times or more. The V gene is TRBV2, the J gene TRBJ1-6; D remains unclear. V was pared by 6 bases and J by 0 bases, with 9 bases between. The CDR3 covers 15 residues. Germline CDR1 SNHLY, CDR2 FYNNEI. CDR3 DNA: TGTGCCAGCAGCCCGGGGAGCTCCTATAATTCACCCCTCCACTTT. Translated: CASSPGSSYNSPLHF.

The chain has TRBV7-9 and TRBJ2-5; 10 bases line up with TRBD1. V trimming: 5 bases; J trimming: 5 bases; junction bases outside the gene matches: 5. Germline CDR1 reads SEHNR; CDR2 reads FQNEAQ (reference sequence). This CDR3 is built from 14 residues. The CDR3 nucleotides read TGTGCCAGCAGCGACCGGGACAGGGGCGAGACCCAGTACTTC. Translated: CASSDRDRGETQYF.

The chain employs TRBV29-1 and TRBJ2-5; TRBD2 matches at 12 bases. The germline gives CDR1 SQVTM, CDR2 ANQGSEA. Germline trimming cut 4 bases from V and 2 bases from J; bases unmatched to any gene: 5. The CDR3 sequence is 15 residues long. CDR3 in DNA: TGCAGCGTTGGACTAGCGGGGGTAAGACAAGAGACCCAGTACTTC. Translated, it gives CSVGLAGVRQETQYF.

This rearrangement joins TRBV27 to TRBJ2-7, with D possibly being TRBD1 (5 bases). From germline, CDR1 is MNHEY and CDR2 SMNVEV (reference sequence). The length of the CDR3 is 15 residues. V was pared by 2 bases and J by 6 bases, with 17 bases between. Written as DNA, the CDR3 is TGTGCCAGCAGTTTAGGTTCAGGGTCGACGGGCGAGCAGTACTTC. Translating it yields CASSLGSGSTGEQYF.

The rearrangement joins TRBV6-1 to TRBJ1-5; no clear D. The CDR3 has 14 residues. Trimming removed 6 bases from V and 2 bases from J, with 11 bases in between. CDR1 and CDR2 (germline): MNHNS, SASEGT. The CDR3 spells CASRSLMGNQPQHF. CDR3 sequence (DNA): TGTGCCAGCAGGAGTCTTATGGGCAATCAGCCCCAGCATTTT.

This clonotype was detected ten times or more. The V call is TRBV13, the J call TRBJ1-5; D is ambiguous. V was clipped by 3 bases and J by 5 bases, with 11 bases between them. This CDR3 spans 14 amino acids. Per the germline V gene, CDR1 is PRHDT and CDR2 is FYEKMQ (reference sequence). The CDR3 DNA is TGTGCCAGCAGCTTTGGAGGTTTCGATCAGCCCCAGCATTTT. Encoded protein: CASSFGGFDQPQHF.

This clonotype occurred a few times. This chain links TRBV12-3 or TRBV12-4 with TRBJ2-7; 11 bases agree with TRBD2. This CDR3 region has 15 residues. With V trimmed by 6 bases and J by 6 bases, 10 bases remained unmatched. The CDR3 DNA is TGTGCCAGCAGCCCTTCAATAGCGGGAGGGCCCGAGCAGTACTTC. It yields the protein CASSPSIAGGPEQYF.

J is TRBJ2-7 and V is TRBV12-3 or TRBV12-4; TRBD2 might be the D (5 bases). Between the trimmed V and J ends, which lost 3 bases and 6 bases, there was a span of 9 bases. This CDR3 contains 12 residues. In DNA form, the CDR3 reads TGTGCCAGCAGTTTGGGCGGGCCCGAGCAGTACTTC. Protein: CASSLGGPEQYF.

This clonotype was picked up many times. The chain couples TRBV10-3 to TRBJ2-7; D is perhaps TRBD2 (5 bases). Germline lookup yields CDR1 ENHRY and CDR2 SYGVKD. V was cut by 4 bases and J by 2 bases, with 15 bases left in between. The CDR3 consists of 15 residues. The CDR3 here is CAISASRTQTYEQYF. CDR3 bases: TGTGCCATCAGTGCCTCAAGGACTCAAACCTACGAGCAGTACTTC.

In its sample, this clonotype was seen many times. This chain uses TRBV6-1 with TRBJ2-5; no definite D call. Trimming pared 1 base from V and 7 bases from J, leaving 13 bases between. CDR1 is MNHNS, CDR2 SASEGT, per germline. The CDR3 is 14 amino acids. The CDR3 DNA is TGTGCCAGCAGTGAAGAAATGGCCCGCCGGACCCAGTACTTC. Translation: CASSEEMARRTQYF.

This chain connects TRBV27 to TRBJ1-5; D uncertain. Germline values: CDR1 MNHEY, CDR2 SMNVEV (reference sequence). This CDR3 comprises 13 residues. Trimming removed 5 bases at V and 5 bases at J, with 10 bases between. CDR3 residues: CASSTTEDQPQHF. CDR3 sequence (DNA): TGTGCCAGCAGTACTACTGAGGATCAGCCCCAGCATTTT.

This clonotype was counted between two and nine times. The V gene is TRBV28, the J gene TRBJ2-6, with 10 nucleotides matching TRBD1. J gave up 0 bases and V 4 bases, and 3 bases lay outside the gene matches. CDR3 size: 17 residues. Per the germline V gene, CDR1 is MDHEN and CDR2 is SYDVKM. CDR3 in amino acids: CASSSGTGDSGANVLTF. The DNA of the CDR3 is TGTGCCAGCAGTTCAGGGACAGGGGACTCTGGGGCCAACGTCCTGACTTTC.

This clonotype was seen repeatedly, ten times or more. For the CDR3, the DNA is TGTGCCAGCTCACCCCGACTAGGTCTCGAGCAGTACTTC. Protein sequence: CASSPRLGLEQYF. The J gene is TRBJ2-7, the V gene TRBV18; D may be TRBD2 (6 bases). Trimming took 3 bases from V and 6 from J, leaving 12 bases between them. CDR3 length: 13 residues. The germline CDR1 and CDR2 sequences are KGHSH and LQKENI.

At least ten counts were recorded for this clonotype. The chain joins TRBV20-1 to TRBJ1-2, with D tentatively TRBD1 (5 bases). This CDR3 has 13 amino acids. Trimming cost V 0 bases and J 4 bases, with 9 bases left between them. Germline V gene sequence: CDR1 DFQATT, CDR2 SNEGSKA (reference sequence). The CDR3 protein is CSARDGGGYGYTF. The CDR3 DNA is TGCAGTGCTAGAGATGGTGGGGGCTATGGCTACACCTTC.